The T cell receptor (beta chain) described here comes from a study of cytomegalovirus exposure and HLA in healthy donors. The PCR employed 60 Vbeta primers together with 13 Jbeta primers. Libraries were prepared by immunoSEQ multiplex PCR; TCRdb keeps only in-frame clonotypes and omits some of them. The sample gives around 50,000 clones, roughly four fifths of which show up once; 1.7% is in the top ten. The V gene's germline CDR1 is SGHTA and CDR2 FQGTGA. The CDR3 contains 13 residues. Trimming removed 5 bases from V and 0 bases from J, with 6 bases in between. The V call is TRBV7-3, the J call TRBJ2-3; no clear D gene. Sequencing input: PBMCs. The TCR originated in a man in his forties or fifties in good health and CMV-seronegative. CDR3 sequence reads: CASSATSTDTQYF. The CDR3 DNA follows: TGTGCCAGCAGCGCGACTAGCACAGATACGCAGTATTTT.